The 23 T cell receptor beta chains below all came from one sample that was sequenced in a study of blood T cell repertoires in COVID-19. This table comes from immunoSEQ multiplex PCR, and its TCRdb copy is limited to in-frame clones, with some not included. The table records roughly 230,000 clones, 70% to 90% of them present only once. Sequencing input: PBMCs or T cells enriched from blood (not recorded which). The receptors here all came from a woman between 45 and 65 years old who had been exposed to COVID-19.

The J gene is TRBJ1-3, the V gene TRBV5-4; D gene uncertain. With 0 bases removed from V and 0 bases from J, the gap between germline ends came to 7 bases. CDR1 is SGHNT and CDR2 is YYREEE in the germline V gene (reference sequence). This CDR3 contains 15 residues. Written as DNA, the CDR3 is TGTGCCAGCAGCTTGGCGGGGTACTCTGGAAACACCATATATTTT. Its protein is CASSLAGYSGNTIYF.

DNA for the CDR3: TGCGCCAGCAGTGAGTCGTGGCCCGCGAACACCGGGGAGCTGTTTTTT. Translation: CASSESWPANTGELFF. V is TRBV10-1 and J is TRBJ2-2; no definite D call. V shed 0 bases and J shed 0 bases, with 8 bases lying between them. CDR1 is WNHNN, CDR2 SYGVQD, per germline (reference sequence). There are 16 residues in the CDR3.

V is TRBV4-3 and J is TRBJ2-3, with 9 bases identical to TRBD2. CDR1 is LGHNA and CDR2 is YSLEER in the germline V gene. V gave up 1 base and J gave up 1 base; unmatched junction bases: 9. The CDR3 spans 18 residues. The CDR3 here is CASSQVVPAGGRTDTQYF. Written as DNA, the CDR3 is TGCGCCAGCAGCCAAGTTGTTCCAGCGGGGGGACGCACAGATACGCAGTATTTT.

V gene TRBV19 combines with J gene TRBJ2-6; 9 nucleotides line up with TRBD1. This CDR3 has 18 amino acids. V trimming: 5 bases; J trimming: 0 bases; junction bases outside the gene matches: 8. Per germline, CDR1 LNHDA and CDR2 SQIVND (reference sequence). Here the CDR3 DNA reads TGTGCCAGTAGTTCACTCCGGGACAGGGACTCTGGGGCCAACGTCCTGACTTTC. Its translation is CASSSLRDRDSGANVLTF.

CDR3 amino acids: CASSGDRGMNTEAFF. CDR3 nucleotide sequence: TGCGCCAGCAGCGGGGACAGGGGAATGAACACTGAAGCTTTCTTT. The V gene is TRBV5-1, the J gene TRBJ1-1; 10 bases fit TRBD1. V dropped 4 bases and J dropped 0; count of bases not matched to a gene: 3. Germline values: CDR1 SGHRS, CDR2 YFSETQ. The CDR3 runs to 15 residues.

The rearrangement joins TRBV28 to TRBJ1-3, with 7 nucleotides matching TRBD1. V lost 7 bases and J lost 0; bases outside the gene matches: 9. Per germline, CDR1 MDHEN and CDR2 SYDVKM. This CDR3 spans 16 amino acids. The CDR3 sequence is CASTRTGYNSGNTIYF. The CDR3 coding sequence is TGTGCCAGCACCCGGACAGGCTATAACTCTGGAAACACCATATATTTT.

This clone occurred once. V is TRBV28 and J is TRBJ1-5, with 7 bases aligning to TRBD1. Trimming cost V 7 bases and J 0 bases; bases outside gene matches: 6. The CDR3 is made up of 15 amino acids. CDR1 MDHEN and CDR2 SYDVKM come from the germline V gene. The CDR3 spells CASISGQNSNQPQHF. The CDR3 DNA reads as TGTGCCAGCATCTCGGGACAGAATAGCAATCAGCCCCAGCATTTT.

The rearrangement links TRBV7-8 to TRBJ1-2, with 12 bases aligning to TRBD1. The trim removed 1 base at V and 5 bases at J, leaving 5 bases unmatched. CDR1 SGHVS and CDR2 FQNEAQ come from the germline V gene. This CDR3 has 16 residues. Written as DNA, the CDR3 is TGTGCCAGCAGCTTAGAAAAGGGACAGGGGGCTTATGGCTACACCTTC. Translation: CASSLEKGQGAYGYTF.

The CDR3 DNA follows: TGTGCCAGCAACCCTTACAGGGGTAAAAAACTGTTTTTT. Translation gives CASNPYRGKKLFF. This chain uses TRBV28 with TRBJ1-4, with 7 positions matching TRBD1. Germline lookup yields CDR1 MDHEN and CDR2 SYDVKM. The length of the CDR3 is 13 residues. The V gene end was trimmed by 7 bases and the J gene end by 9 bases; junction bases not matched to a gene: 8.

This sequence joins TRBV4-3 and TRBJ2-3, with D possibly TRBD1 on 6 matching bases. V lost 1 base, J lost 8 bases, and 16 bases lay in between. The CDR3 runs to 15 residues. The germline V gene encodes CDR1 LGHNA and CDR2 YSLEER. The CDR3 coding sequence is TGCGCCAGCAGCCAAGCGGTCAACTTAGGGGGTACGCAGTATTTT. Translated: CASSQAVNLGGTQYF.

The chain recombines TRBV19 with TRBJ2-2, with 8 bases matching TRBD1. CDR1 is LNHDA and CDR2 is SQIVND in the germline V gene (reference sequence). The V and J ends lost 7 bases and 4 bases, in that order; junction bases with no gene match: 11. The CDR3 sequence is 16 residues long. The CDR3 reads CASIAGTGAITGELFF. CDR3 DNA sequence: TGTGCCAGTATCGCCGGGACAGGTGCGATCACCGGGGAGCTGTTTTTT.

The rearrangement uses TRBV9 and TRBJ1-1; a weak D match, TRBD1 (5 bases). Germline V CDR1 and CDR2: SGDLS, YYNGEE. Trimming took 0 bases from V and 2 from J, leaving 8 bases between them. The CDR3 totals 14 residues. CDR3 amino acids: CASSVGGDNTEAFF. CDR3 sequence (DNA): TGTGCCAGCAGCGTAGGGGGGGACAACACTGAAGCTTTCTTT.

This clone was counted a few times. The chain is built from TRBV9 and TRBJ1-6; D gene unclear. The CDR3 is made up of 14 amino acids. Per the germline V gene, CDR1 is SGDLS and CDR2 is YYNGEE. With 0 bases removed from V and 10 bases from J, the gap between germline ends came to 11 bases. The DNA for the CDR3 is TGTGCCAGCAGCGTAGGAGGATCTGGGTCACCCCTCCACTTT. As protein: CASSVGGSGSPLHF.

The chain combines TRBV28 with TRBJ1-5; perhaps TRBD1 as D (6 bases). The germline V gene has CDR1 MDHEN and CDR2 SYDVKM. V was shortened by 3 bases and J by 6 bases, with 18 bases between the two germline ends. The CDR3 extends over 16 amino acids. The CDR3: CASSLLRGPVVQPQHF. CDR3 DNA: TGTGCCAGCAGTTTGCTCAGGGGTCCGGTCGTTCAGCCCCAGCATTTT.

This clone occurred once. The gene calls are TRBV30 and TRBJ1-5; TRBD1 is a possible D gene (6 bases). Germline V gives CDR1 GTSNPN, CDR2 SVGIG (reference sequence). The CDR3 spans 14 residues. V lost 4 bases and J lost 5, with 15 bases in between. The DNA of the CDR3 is TGTGCCTGGAATTTGGCAGGGGCTGATCAGCCCCAGCATTTT. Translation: CAWNLAGADQPQHF.

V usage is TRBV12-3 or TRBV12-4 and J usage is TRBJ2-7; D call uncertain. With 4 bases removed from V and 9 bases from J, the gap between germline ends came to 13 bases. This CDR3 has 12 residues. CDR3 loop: CASSSNTLWQYF. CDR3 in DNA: TGTGCCAGCAGTTCCAACACCCTCTGGCAGTACTTC.

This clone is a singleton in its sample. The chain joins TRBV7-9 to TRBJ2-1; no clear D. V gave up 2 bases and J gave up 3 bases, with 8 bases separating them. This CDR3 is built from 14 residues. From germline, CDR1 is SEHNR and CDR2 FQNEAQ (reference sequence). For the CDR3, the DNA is TGTGCCAGCAGCTTAACTGGGCTCTACAATGAGCAGTTCTTC. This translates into CASSLTGLYNEQFF.

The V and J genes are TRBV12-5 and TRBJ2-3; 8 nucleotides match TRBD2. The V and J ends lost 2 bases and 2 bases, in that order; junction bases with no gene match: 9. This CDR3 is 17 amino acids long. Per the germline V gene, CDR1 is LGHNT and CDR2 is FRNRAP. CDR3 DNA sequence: TGTGCTAGTGGTTTGTTCGAGACTAGCGATCTCACAGATACGCAGTATTTT. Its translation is CASGLFETSDLTDTQYF.

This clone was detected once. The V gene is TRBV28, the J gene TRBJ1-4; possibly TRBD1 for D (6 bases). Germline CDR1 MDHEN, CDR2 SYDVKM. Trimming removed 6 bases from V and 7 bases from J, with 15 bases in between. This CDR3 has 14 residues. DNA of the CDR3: TGTGCCAGCAGCGCAGGGGTGGTAGGTGAAAAACTGTTTTTT. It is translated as CASSAGVVGEKLFF.

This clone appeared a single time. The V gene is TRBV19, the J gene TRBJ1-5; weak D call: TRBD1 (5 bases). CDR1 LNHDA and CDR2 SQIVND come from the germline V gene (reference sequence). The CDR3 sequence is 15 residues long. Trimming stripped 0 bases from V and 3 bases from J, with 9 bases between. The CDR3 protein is CASSIDGRANQPQHF. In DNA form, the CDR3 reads TGTGCCAGTAGTATAGACGGCAGGGCCAATCAGCCCCAGCATTTT.

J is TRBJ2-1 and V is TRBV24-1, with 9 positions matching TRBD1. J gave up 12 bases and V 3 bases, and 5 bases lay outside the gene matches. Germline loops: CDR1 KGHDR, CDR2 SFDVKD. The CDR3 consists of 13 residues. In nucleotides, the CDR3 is TGTGCCACCAGTGATGAGGGGGGACAGGGGCAGTTCTTC. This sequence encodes CATSDEGGQGQFF.

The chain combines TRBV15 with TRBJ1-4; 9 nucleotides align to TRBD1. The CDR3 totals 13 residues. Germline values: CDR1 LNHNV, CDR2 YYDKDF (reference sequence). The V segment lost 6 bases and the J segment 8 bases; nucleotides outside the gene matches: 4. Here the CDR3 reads CATRRGTGEKLFF. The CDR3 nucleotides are TGTGCCACCAGAAGGGGGACAGGGGAAAAACTGTTTTTT. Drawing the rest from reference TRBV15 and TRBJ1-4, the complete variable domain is DAMVIQNPRYQVTQFGKPVTLSCSQTLNHNVMYWYQQKSSQAPKLLFHYYDKDFNNEADTPDNFQSRRPNTSFCFLDIRSPGLGDTAMYLCATRRGTGEKLFFGSGTQLSVL.

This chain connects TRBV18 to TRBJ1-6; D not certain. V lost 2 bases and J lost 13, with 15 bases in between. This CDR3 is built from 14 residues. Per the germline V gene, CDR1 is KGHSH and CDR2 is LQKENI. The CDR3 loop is CASSPGWGGNPLHF. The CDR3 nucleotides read TGTGCCAGCTCACCAGGATGGGGAGGGAACCCCCTCCACTTT. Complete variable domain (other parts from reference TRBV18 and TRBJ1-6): NAGVMQNPRHLVRRRGQEARLRCSPMKGHSHVYWYRQLPEEGLKFMVYLQKENIIDESGMPKERFSAEFPKEGPSILRIQQVVRGDSAAYFCASSPGWGGNPLHFGNGTRLTVT.